A selection of T cell receptor beta chains follows, all from one sample in a study of blood T cell repertoires in COVID-19. Measured with immunoSEQ multiplex PCR; TCRdb has only the in-frame clones, and not every one. The sample holds about 200,000 clones, about four fifths seen once. Source material: peripheral blood. The receptors originated from a woman at least 80 years old with acute or convalescent COVID-19. Each CDR3 is given with its conserved first and last residue. The order of the fields is D gene, clone size, J gene, V gene, CDR3 protein, CDR3 DNA. D genes are given only for firm matches. The size field is filled for only some rows; it gives once, few, many or a size class.

d_call: TRBD1
clone_size: -
j_call: TRBJ1-2
v_call: TRBV30
cdr3_aa: CAWSSLGTGGYGYTF
cdr3_nt: TGTGCCTGGAGTAGCCTAGGGACAGGGGGCTATGGCTACACCTTC

d_call: -
clone_size: -
j_call: TRBJ2-3
v_call: TRBV6-4
cdr3_aa: CASSVDMGTDTQYF
cdr3_nt: TGTGCCAGCAGTGTCGACATGGGCACAGATACGCAGTATTTT

d_call: -
clone_size: -
j_call: TRBJ2-7
v_call: TRBV19
cdr3_aa: CASSIGGTPGLSYEQYF
cdr3_nt: TGTGCCAGTAGTATAGGCGGGACTCCCGGTCTCTCCTACGAGCAGTACTTC

d_call: TRBD1
clone_size: -
j_call: TRBJ1-6
v_call: TRBV6-6
cdr3_aa: CASSSRTGVESPLHF
cdr3_nt: TGTGCCAGCAGTTCCAGGACAGGGGTAGAATCACCCCTCCACTTT

d_call: TRBD1
clone_size: once
j_call: TRBJ1-5
v_call: TRBV19
cdr3_aa: CASSDDRVGQPQHF
cdr3_nt: TGTGCCAGTAGCGATGACAGGGTAGGTCAGCCCCAGCATTTT

d_call: -
clone_size: -
j_call: TRBJ2-3
v_call: TRBV6-5
cdr3_aa: CASSPQSTFTDTQYF
cdr3_nt: TGTGCCAGCAGCCCACAATCGACTTTCACAGATACGCAGTATTTT

d_call: -
clone_size: once
j_call: TRBJ1-1
v_call: TRBV23-1
cdr3_aa: CASSQPNLGPRGTEAFF
cdr3_nt: TGCGCCAGCAGTCAACCGAACCTCGGACCACGGGGCACTGAAGCTTTCTTT

d_call: -
clone_size: -
j_call: TRBJ1-2
v_call: TRBV3-1/TRBV3-2
cdr3_aa: CASSQGEGSRTF
cdr3_nt: TGTGCCAGCAGCCAAGGGGAGGGGTCCCGCACCTTC

d_call: -
clone_size: -
j_call: TRBJ2-2
v_call: TRBV19
cdr3_aa: CASSGGVMNTGELFF
cdr3_nt: TGTGCCAGTAGTGGAGGGGTTATGAACACCGGGGAGCTGTTTTTT

d_call: TRBD1
clone_size: -
j_call: TRBJ1-6
v_call: TRBV5-1
cdr3_aa: CASSIDQGDESPLHF
cdr3_nt: TGCGCCAGCAGCATCGACCAGGGGGATGAATCACCCCTCCACTTT

d_call: TRBD1
clone_size: -
j_call: TRBJ1-6
v_call: TRBV6-4
cdr3_aa: CASSSRGNSPLHF
cdr3_nt: TGTGCCAGCAGCTCCAGGGGGAATTCACCCCTCCACTTT

d_call: -
clone_size: -
j_call: TRBJ2-7
v_call: TRBV2
cdr3_aa: CASSEEVVQGYEQYF
cdr3_nt: TGTGCCAGCAGTGAAGAGGTGGTGCAGGGCTACGAGCAGTACTTC

d_call: TRBD1
clone_size: -
j_call: TRBJ2-3
v_call: TRBV5-8
cdr3_aa: CASGLTGAKQDTQYF
cdr3_nt: TGTGCCAGCGGCCTAACAGGGGCCAAGCAAGATACGCAGTATTTT

d_call: -
clone_size: -
j_call: TRBJ1-5
v_call: TRBV3-1/TRBV3-2
cdr3_aa: CASSLGSVNQPQHF
cdr3_nt: TGTGCCAGCAGCCTCGGGAGCGTCAATCAGCCCCAGCATTTT

d_call: -
clone_size: -
j_call: TRBJ1-6
v_call: TRBV7-2
cdr3_aa: CASSLGQFSYNSPLHF
cdr3_nt: TGTGCCAGCAGCTTAGGCCAGTTCTCCTATAATTCACCCCTCCACTTT

d_call: -
clone_size: -
j_call: TRBJ1-4
v_call: TRBV19
cdr3_aa: CASSTLRGGGEKLFF
cdr3_nt: TGTGCCAGTAGTACCCTCAGGGGAGGGGGAGAAAAACTGTTTTTT

d_call: -
clone_size: -
j_call: TRBJ1-1
v_call: TRBV12-3/TRBV12-4
cdr3_aa: CASRPQGNTEAFF
cdr3_nt: TGTGCCAGCAGACCACAGGGGAACACTGAAGCTTTCTTT

d_call: -
clone_size: -
j_call: TRBJ1-2
v_call: TRBV7-2
cdr3_aa: CASSLASRGQSYTF
cdr3_nt: TGTGCCAGCAGCTTAGCGTCCAGGGGCCAGAGCTACACCTTC

d_call: TRBD1
clone_size: -
j_call: TRBJ1-2
v_call: TRBV24-1
cdr3_aa: CATSDAPGQGDYGYTF
cdr3_nt: TGTGCCACCAGTGATGCTCCGGGACAGGGGGATTATGGCTACACCTTC

d_call: TRBD2
clone_size: -
j_call: TRBJ2-3
v_call: TRBV3-1/TRBV3-2
cdr3_aa: CASSPGASGRAPDTQYF
cdr3_nt: TGTGCCAGCAGCCCTGGGGCTAGCGGGAGGGCCCCAGATACGCAGTATTTT

d_call: -
clone_size: -
j_call: TRBJ2-1
v_call: TRBV6-6
cdr3_aa: CASSPDTVNNEQFF
cdr3_nt: TGTGCCAGCAGCCCAGATACCGTTAACAATGAGCAGTTCTTC

d_call: TRBD1
clone_size: -
j_call: TRBJ1-2
v_call: TRBV6-6
cdr3_aa: CASTAGGGYTF
cdr3_nt: TGTGCCAGCACGGCAGGGGGCGGCTACACCTTC

d_call: TRBD1
clone_size: -
j_call: TRBJ1-2
v_call: TRBV5-5
cdr3_aa: CASSLEGQSANGYTF
cdr3_nt: TGTGCCAGCAGCTTAGAGGGACAGTCCGCTAATGGCTACACCTTC

d_call: -
clone_size: -
j_call: TRBJ2-2
v_call: TRBV7-8
cdr3_aa: CASSYVTYANTGELFF
cdr3_nt: TGTGCCAGCAGCTACGTGACATACGCGAACACCGGGGAGCTGTTTTTT

d_call: TRBD1
clone_size: -
j_call: TRBJ2-7
v_call: TRBV4-1
cdr3_aa: CASSQLAVPGQSSSYEQYF
cdr3_nt: TGCGCCAGCAGCCAGTTGGCGGTACCGGGACAGTCTAGCTCCTACGAGCAGTACTTC

d_call: -
clone_size: -
j_call: TRBJ1-5
v_call: TRBV23-1
cdr3_aa: CASSQRGADQPQHF
cdr3_nt: TGCGCCAGCAGTCAGCGGGGCGCCGATCAGCCCCAGCATTTT

d_call: -
clone_size: few
j_call: TRBJ2-2
v_call: TRBV3-1/TRBV3-2
cdr3_aa: CASSLGGVNAGELFF
cdr3_nt: TGTGCCAGCAGCCTGGGAGGAGTGAACGCCGGGGAGCTGTTTTTT

d_call: -
clone_size: few
j_call: TRBJ2-2
v_call: TRBV11-2
cdr3_aa: CASSLNPQLGTGELFF
cdr3_nt: TGTGCCAGCAGCTTAAACCCCCAACTCGGGACCGGGGAGCTGTTTTTT

d_call: -
clone_size: -
j_call: TRBJ2-2
v_call: TRBV5-4
cdr3_aa: CASTWEFNTGELFF
cdr3_nt: TGTGCCAGCACCTGGGAGTTTAACACCGGGGAGCTGTTTTTT

d_call: -
clone_size: -
j_call: TRBJ1-2
v_call: TRBV7-9
cdr3_aa: CASSLVSGVYGYTF
cdr3_nt: TGTGCCAGCAGCTTAGTTTCAGGGGTCTATGGCTACACCTTC

d_call: -
clone_size: -
j_call: TRBJ1-1
v_call: TRBV30
cdr3_aa: CAWVPPEGVNTEAFF
cdr3_nt: TGTGCCTGGGTCCCACCGGAGGGAGTGAACACTGAAGCTTTCTTT